The 28 T cell receptor beta chains below all came from one sample that was sequenced in a study of T cell changes during pregnancy in multiple sclerosis. The data were produced by immunoSEQ multiplex PCR, yet TCRdb's version contains in-frame clones alone and is incomplete. The table has tens of thousands of clones, 80% to 95% seen once. The sample here was peripheral blood, taken in the second trimester of pregnancy. The receptors were sampled from a female donor with multiple sclerosis, enrolled in a pregnancy study.

V and J are TRBV6-6 and TRBJ1-2, with D perhaps matching TRBD1 (6 bases). The length of the CDR3 is 14 residues. V lost 5 bases, J lost 4 bases, and 14 bases lay in between. The germline V gene encodes CDR1 MNHNY and CDR2 SVGAGI (reference sequence). CDR3 bases: TGTGCCAGCAGTCCAGACGGACAGATCTATGGCTACACCTTC. As protein: CASSPDGQIYGYTF.

V usage is TRBV2 and J usage is TRBJ2-7, with TRBD1 matching 10 bases. The V and J ends lost 6 bases and 6 bases, in that order; junction bases with no gene match: 5. The germline gives CDR1 SNHLY, CDR2 FYNNEI. The CDR3 consists of 13 residues. The CDR3 DNA sequence: TGTGCCAGCAGCCGGGACAGGGGTTTCGAGCAGTACTTC. It encodes CASSRDRGFEQYF.

The rearrangement joins TRBV2 to TRBJ2-7; 9 bases fit TRBD1. V shed 4 bases, J shed 3 bases, and the junction held 4 bases outside the gene matches. This CDR3 has 14 residues. Germline-derived CDR1 and CDR2 are SNHLY and FYNNEI. The CDR3 here is CASSGDRVGYEQYF. CDR3 sequence (DNA): TGTGCCAGCAGTGGGGACAGGGTCGGCTACGAGCAGTACTTC.

This clone occurred once. This chain links TRBV6-5 with TRBJ1-1; D perhaps matches TRBD1 (5 bases). The germline gives CDR1 MNHEY, CDR2 SVGAGI. Trimming removed 5 bases at V and 0 bases at J, with 10 bases between. The CDR3 totals 14 residues. The chain's CDR3 is CASSGTTVNTEAFF. In nucleotides, the CDR3 is TGTGCCAGCAGTGGAACGACAGTGAACACTGAAGCTTTCTTT.

In DNA form, the CDR3 reads TGTGCCAGCACAGGATTGGGAGATACGCAGTATTTT. Translation gives CASTGLGDTQYF. The rearrangement joins TRBV6-6 to TRBJ2-3; D is unresolved. The V gene lost 7 bases and the J gene lost 5 bases, with 10 bases spanning the gap. Per germline, CDR1 MNHNY and CDR2 SVGAGI (reference sequence). This CDR3 region has 12 residues.

The chain employs TRBV9 and TRBJ2-3; 15 bases line up with TRBD2. The trim removed 4 bases at V and 0 bases at J, leaving 15 bases unmatched. CDR3 length: 21 residues. CDR1 and CDR2 (germline): SGDLS, YYNGEE. The chain's CDR3 is CASSSEARTSGGDSSTDTQYF. For the CDR3, the DNA is TGTGCCAGCAGCTCTGAAGCCCGGACTAGCGGGGGGGATTCTAGCACAGATACGCAGTATTTT.

This chain uses TRBV27 with TRBJ1-5; D might be TRBD1 (6 bases). The CDR3 sequence is 13 residues long. V shed 5 bases and J shed 7 bases, with 12 bases lying between them. The V gene's germline CDR1 is MNHEY and CDR2 SMNVEV (reference sequence). CDR3 protein: CASSPPQGQPQHF. In nucleotides, the CDR3 is TGTGCCAGCAGTCCTCCACAGGGACAGCCCCAGCATTTT.

The chain is built from TRBV10-3 and TRBJ1-2, with D tentatively TRBD1 (5 bases). This CDR3 contains 14 residues. Germline values: CDR1 ENHRY, CDR2 SYGVKD. Trimming removed 2 bases from V and 7 bases from J, with 14 bases in between. DNA for the CDR3: TGTGCCATCAGTGAGACAGGTCGAATGGGTGGCTACACCTTC. It translates to CAISETGRMGGYTF.

The chain has TRBV30 and TRBJ2-7; a possible D gene is TRBD1 (6 bases). V was shortened by 0 bases and J by 3 bases, with 15 bases between the two germline ends. Germline CDR1 is GTSNPN and CDR2 is SVGIG (reference sequence). The CDR3 covers 15 residues. The CDR3: CAWSVKGQGNYEQYF. For the CDR3, the DNA is TGTGCCTGGAGTGTAAAGGGGCAGGGGAACTACGAGCAGTACTTC.

J is TRBJ1-2 and V is TRBV7-9; 10 bases align to TRBD1. The CDR3 covers 16 residues. V trimming: 5 bases; J trimming: 3 bases; junction bases outside the gene matches: 9. CDR1 SEHNR and CDR2 FQNEAQ come from the germline V gene (reference sequence). The CDR3 sequence: CASSRSGTGVDYGYTF. The CDR3, as DNA: TGTGCCAGCAGCCGCAGCGGGACAGGGGTAGACTATGGCTACACCTTC.

The chain links TRBV18 to TRBJ1-1; no clear D gene. The length of the CDR3 is 13 residues. Germline V gives CDR1 KGHSH, CDR2 LQKENI. V lost 6 bases and J lost 1, with 9 bases in between. The DNA for the CDR3 is TGTGCCAGCTCGCTGCACAAGAACACTGAAGCTTTCTTT. Protein sequence: CASSLHKNTEAFF. The full variable domain, its missing parts supplied by reference TRBV18 and TRBJ1-1, is NAGVMQNPRHLVRRRGQEARLRCSPMKGHSHVYWYRQLPEEGLKFMVYLQKENIIDESGMPKERFSAEFPKEGPSILRIQQVVRGDSAAYFCASSLHKNTEAFFGQGTRLTVV.

The chain couples TRBV19 to TRBJ1-1; D is undetermined. The germline V gene encodes CDR1 LNHDA and CDR2 SQIVND (reference sequence). V was trimmed by 3 bases and J by 3 bases, leaving 5 bases between them. CDR3 size: 12 residues. The CDR3 here is CASSMFYTEAFF. The CDR3 nucleotides read TGTGCCAGTAGTATGTTCTACACTGAAGCTTTCTTT.

V gene TRBV5-4 combines with J gene TRBJ2-1; 9 positions agree with TRBD2. In germline, CDR1 is SGHNT, CDR2 YYREEE (reference sequence). CDR3 length equals 17 residues. J was trimmed by 5 bases and V by 2 bases; bases with no gene match: 11. The CDR3 nucleotides read TGTGCCAGCAGCTTCGTTATTACTAGCGGGTGGAACAATGAGCAGTTCTTC. The encoded protein is CASSFVITSGWNNEQFF.

V usage is TRBV2 and J usage is TRBJ1-6; a weak D match, TRBD1 (5 bases). Germline CDR1 SNHLY, CDR2 FYNNEI. Trimming stripped 6 bases from V and 7 bases from J, with 19 bases between. This CDR3 is 16 amino acids long. The CDR3 spells CASSGGGGTRNSPLHF. As DNA, the CDR3 is TGTGCCAGCAGCGGAGGCGGGGGAACTCGGAATTCACCCCTCCACTTT.

The J gene is TRBJ2-7, the V gene TRBV11-2, with TRBD1 matching 8 bases. V trimming: 5 bases; J trimming: 4 bases; junction bases outside the gene matches: 10. The CDR3 is 15 amino acids. Per the germline V gene, CDR1 is SGHAT and CDR2 is FQNNGV. CDR3 nucleotide sequence: TGTGCCAGCAGCGCGGACAGGGCATACCAATACGAGCAGTACTTC. As protein: CASSADRAYQYEQYF. The whole variable domain, filled in from reference TRBV11-2 and TRBJ2-7, reads EAGVAQSPRYKIIEKRQSVAFWCNPISGHATLYWYQQILGQGPKLLIQFQNNGVVDDSQLPKDRFSAERLKGVDSTLKIQPAKLEDSAVYLCASSADRAYQYEQYFGPGTRLTVT.

Comment on this clone: The same CDR3 also results from other DNA sequences found in this sample. The V call is TRBV10-2, the J call TRBJ2-7; D might be TRBD2 (5 bases). V lost 6 bases and J lost 0, with 9 bases in between. The CDR3 loop spans 13 amino acids. CDR1 WSHSY and CDR2 SAAADI come from the germline V gene. DNA of the CDR3: TGCGCCAGCAGGGAGGATAGCTCCTACGAGCAGTACTTC. This sequence encodes CASREDSSYEQYF.

This clone was detected only once. Different DNA sequences within this sample yield the same CDR3. This chain uses TRBV6-4 with TRBJ2-1; 12 positions agree with TRBD2. Germline V gene data show CDR1 as MRHNA and CDR2 as SNTAGT. The V gene end was trimmed by 6 bases and the J gene end by 3 bases; junction bases not matched to a gene: 3. The CDR3 loop spans 15 amino acids. The CDR3 DNA sequence: TGTGCCAGCAGCAGACTAGCGGGAGACTACAATGAGCAGTTCTTC. Translation: CASSRLAGDYNEQFF.

The V gene is TRBV9, the J gene TRBJ1-3; 9 nucleotides match TRBD1. V was pared by 3 bases and J by 4 bases, with 11 bases of the junction left unmatched. The CDR3 length is 17 residues. Germline CDR1 SGDLS, CDR2 YYNGEE. This CDR3 is CASSEGQGIRLGNTIYF. The CDR3 DNA follows: TGTGCCAGCAGCGAGGGACAGGGTATAAGGCTCGGAAACACCATATATTTT.

This sequence joins TRBV27 and TRBJ1-2; 11 positions agree with TRBD1. This CDR3 comprises 17 residues. Per germline, CDR1 MNHEY and CDR2 SMNVEV (reference sequence). J gave up 4 bases and V 3 bases, and 10 bases lay outside the gene matches. The CDR3 DNA is TGTGCCAGCAGTTTTGGACAGGGGGCGAAAAGGGGCTATGGCTACACCTTC. It is translated as CASSFGQGAKRGYGYTF.

The CDR3 protein is CASSFTGGSNTEAFF. Here the CDR3 DNA reads TGTGCCAGCAGCTTTACAGGGGGATCGAACACTGAAGCTTTCTTT. This rearrangement joins TRBV5-4 to TRBJ1-1, with TRBD1 matching over 8 bases. From germline, CDR1 is SGHNT and CDR2 YYREEE (reference sequence). With V trimmed by 2 bases and J by 1 base, 4 bases remained unmatched. CDR3 length: 15 amino acids.

CDR3 loop: CASSQLTGTGAEKLFF. The CDR3 bases are TGTGCCAGCAGCCAACTGACCGGGACAGGGGCTGAAAAACTGTTTTTT. V gene TRBV14 combines with J gene TRBJ1-4, with 10 bases identical to TRBD1. The CDR3 loop spans 16 amino acids. Germline V CDR1 and CDR2: SGHDN, FVKESK. After removal of 2 bases from V and 7 bases from J, the junction contained 7 bases not matched to a gene.

The V gene is TRBV6-1, the J gene TRBJ1-4, with 9 bases lining up with TRBD1. Germline V gene sequence: CDR1 MNHNS, CDR2 SASEGT. This CDR3 contains 13 residues. V lost 6 bases to trimming and J lost 14 bases; unmatched junction nucleotides: 10. The CDR3 spells CASRSTGGGSLFF. CDR3 bases: TGTGCCAGCAGATCAACAGGGGGCGGGAGTCTGTTTTTT.

This clone was recorded only once. The rearrangement links TRBV18 to TRBJ1-6; D not resolved. Trimming shortened V by 6 bases and J by 0 bases, and 12 bases separated the two germline ends. CDR1 is KGHSH, CDR2 LQKENI, per germline. There are 16 residues in the CDR3. The CDR3 nucleotides read TGTGCCAGCTCGATCACGGTTGGCTCCTATAATTCACCCCTCCACTTT. It codes for CASSITVGSYNSPLHF.

The chain has TRBV5-8 and TRBJ1-2, with 8 bases aligning to TRBD1. The CDR3 length is 15 residues. Germline V gene lookup returns CDR1 SGHTS and CDR2 YDEGEE. Trimming took 2 bases from V and 2 from J; bases not matched to a gene: 5. This chain's CDR3 is CASSLRTGKNYGYTF. The CDR3 region has the DNA TGTGCCAGCAGCTTAAGGACAGGGAAAAACTATGGCTACACCTTC.

DNA of the CDR3: TGTGCCAGCAGTTTACAGGGCGGCACAGATACGCAGTATTTT. Protein sequence: CASSLQGGTDTQYF. The chain joins TRBV28 to TRBJ2-3, with a weak D call TRBD1 (5 bases). Per the germline V gene, CDR1 is MDHEN and CDR2 is SYDVKM. Deletions cut 2 bases from V and 1 base from J, with 7 bases between. The CDR3 is 14 residues long.

The chain links TRBV12-5 to TRBJ1-4, with D perhaps matching TRBD1 (5 bases). The CDR3 has 12 amino acids. Per germline, CDR1 LGHNT and CDR2 FRNRAP. V was trimmed by 7 bases and J by 8 bases, leaving 11 bases between them. The CDR3 loop reads CASVGVGEKLFF. DNA of the CDR3: TGTGCTAGTGTAGGGGTCGGCGAAAAACTGTTTTTT.

V usage is TRBV5-8 and J usage is TRBJ1-5, with 7 positions matching TRBD1. CDR1 and CDR2 (germline): SGHTS, YDEGEE. The CDR3 consists of 16 residues. J was trimmed by 4 bases and V by 4 bases; bases with no gene match: 11. The CDR3 sequence: CASSSRQGWSNQPQHF. CDR3 DNA: TGTGCCAGCAGCAGCCGACAGGGATGGTCAAATCAGCCCCAGCATTTT. Variable domain in full (rest from reference TRBV5-8 and TRBJ1-5): EAGVTQSPTHLIKTRGQQATLRCSPISGHTSVYWYQQALGLGLQFLLWYDEGEERNRGNFPPRFSGRQFPNYSSELNVNALELEDSALYLCASSSRQGWSNQPQHFGDGTRLSIL.

The V call is TRBV7-2, the J call TRBJ1-6; 9 bases agree with TRBD1. Germline values: CDR1 SGHTA, CDR2 FQGNSA. V lost 5 bases, J lost 7 bases, and 6 bases stayed unmatched. The CDR3 sequence is 15 residues long. The CDR3 bases are TGTGCCAGCAGCACGGGACAGGGTTACAATTCACCCCTCCACTTT. Its translation: CASSTGQGYNSPLHF.